The source of this T cell receptor (beta chain) is a study of T cell responses to AZD1222 COVID-19 vaccine. Germline V gene lookup returns CDR1 GTSNPN and CDR2 SVGIG (reference sequence). V dropped 0 bases and J dropped 4 bases, with 6 bases sitting between them. The CDR3 is 12 residues long. Produced via immunoSEQ multiplex PCR; TCRdb's table is partial and in-frame only. The sample records about 150,000 clones, more than 85% being singletons. The J gene is TRBJ2-5, the V gene TRBV30, with D unresolved. The material was peripheral blood, obtained on day 0 of AZD1222 vaccination. The receptor was derived from an adult in good health. In DNA form, the CDR3 reads TGTGCCTGGAGTGTACGGAGAGAGACCCAGTACTTC. Translation: CAWSVRRETQYF.